This T cell receptor beta chain appears in the sequencing data of a study of shared clonotypes between healthy human individuals. Overall study: Every donor yielded three CD4 naive, three CD4 memory, two CD8 naive and one CD8 memory plate.

Points on this clone: Its antigen is as yet unknown.

Study-level findings and limits: What limited the represented genetic and exposure-history diversity was the small number of donors. Sampling used blood alone; tissue repertoires probably differ.

The V segment lost 3 bases and the J segment 4 bases; nucleotides outside the gene matches: 9. The CDR3 totals 16 residues. Germline CDR1 reads SEHNR; CDR2 reads FQNEAQ (reference sequence). The table came from immunoSEQ multiplex PCR; TCRdb's copy has only in-frame clones and leaves some out. Among some 2.3 million clones listed, over 85% were seen once. J is TRBJ1-1 and V is TRBV7-9; TRBD1 matches 9 bases. This clonotype was obtained from a man between 18 and 35 years old in good health. Some clones in this sample may be carry-over from other donors' samples. The material sequenced was naive CD4+ T cells from PBMCs. Indicated subset: CD45RA+ positively selected. CDR3 sequence reads: CASSLEQGAIGTEAFF. CDR3 DNA sequence: TGTGCCAGCAGCTTGGAACAGGGGGCGATAGGCACTGAAGCTTTCTTT.